The 27 T cell receptor beta chains below were found in one sample sequenced in a study of T cell repertoires in cytomegalovirus infection. TCRdb called the reads again in MiXCR, with one record for every CDR3 protein. The sample includes 230,000 or so distinct CDR3 sequences, approximately 40% of them seen just once. The antigens these receptors bind are not known. Specimen: CD8+ T cells from cultured PBMCs, collected from culture after CMV antigen stimulation. Source of these receptors: a human donor in good health (CMV status not recorded). Some clones in this sample may be carry-over from other donors' samples.

The chain is built from TRBV7-3 and TRBJ2-7, with 9 bases fitting TRBD2. Trimming cost V 5 bases and J 1 base; bases outside gene matches: 9. The germline CDR1 and CDR2 sequences are SGHTA and FQGTGA. The CDR3 runs 16 residues. Written as DNA, the CDR3 is TGTGCCAGCAGCCCATACCTGGGACTAGCATCCTACGAGCAGTACTTC. Its translation: CASSPYLGLASYEQYF.

About this clonotype itself: Being one base from a much bigger clone, this may be a read error. The CDR3 DNA sequence: TGTGCCAGCAGCTTAGAGGGGTACTCCTACAATGAGCAGTTCTTC. It encodes CASSLEGYSYNEQFF. This rearrangement joins TRBV11-2 to TRBJ2-1; D call uncertain. The CDR3 consists of 15 residues. V was trimmed by 0 bases and J by 0 bases, leaving 6 bases between them. Germline V lookup: CDR1 SGHAT, CDR2 FQNNGV.

This clonotype was picked up a small number of times. This chain connects TRBV6-5 to TRBJ2-2; D perhaps matches TRBD2 (6 bases). The germline gives CDR1 MNHEY, CDR2 SVGAGI. The CDR3 extends over 15 amino acids. V lost 7 bases to trimming and J lost 6 bases, with 18 bases between them. The CDR3 DNA reads as TGTGCCAGCACTATAGGGACTCCCGGGGCCGGGGAGCTGTTTTTT. This codes for CASTIGTPGAGELFF.

The sample holds a few counts of this clonotype. V is TRBV28 and J is TRBJ2-7; 8 nucleotides match TRBD2. V shed 1 base, J shed 2 bases, and the junction held 1 base outside the gene matches. This CDR3 region has 14 residues. CDR1 is MDHEN, CDR2 SYDVKM, per germline. CDR3 DNA: TGTGCCAGCAGTTTATATAGCGGGGCCTACGAGCAGTACTTC. It encodes CASSLYSGAYEQYF.

The chain has TRBV7-4 and TRBJ2-1, with no clear D. This CDR3 has 13 residues. Per the germline V gene, CDR1 is SGHVT and CDR2 is SQSDAQ. Trimming pared 3 bases from V and 4 bases from J, leaving 7 bases between. CDR3 in amino acids: CASSFKGYNEQFF. Here the CDR3 DNA reads TGTGCCAGCAGCTTTAAAGGTTACAATGAGCAGTTCTTC. The variable domain in full, with the rest retrieved from reference TRBV7-4 and TRBJ2-1, is GAGVSQSPRYKVAKRGRDVALRCDSISGHVTLYWYRQTLGQGSEVLTYSQSDAQRDKSGRPSGRFSAERPERSVSTLKIQRTEQGDSAVYLCASSFKGYNEQFFGPGTRLTVL.

This chain uses TRBV7-3 with TRBJ2-7, with D hard to call. CDR1 is SGHTA, CDR2 FQGTGA, per germline. This CDR3 is built from 12 residues. V gave up 5 bases and J gave up 5 bases, with 10 bases separating them. The CDR3 nucleotides are TGTGCCAGCAGCCCCGGGTACAACGAGCAGTACTTC. Its translation is CASSPGYNEQYF.

In this sample, this clonotype turned up a few times. The chain is built from TRBV11-2 and TRBJ1-1; D is unresolved. V was trimmed by 0 bases and J by 7 bases, leaving 9 bases between them. The CDR3 contains 13 residues. The V gene's germline CDR1 is SGHAT and CDR2 FQNNGV. In DNA form, the CDR3 reads TGTGCCAGCAGCTTAGACCCGTCCGATGAAGCTTTCTTT. This gives the protein CASSLDPSDEAFF. Supplemented by reference TRBV11-2 and TRBJ1-1, the full variable domain reads EAGVAQSPRYKIIEKRQSVAFWCNPISGHATLYWYQQILGQGPKLLIQFQNNGVVDDSQLPKDRFSAERLKGVDSTLKIQPAKLEDSAVYLCASSLDPSDEAFFGQGTRLTVV.

This chain links TRBV2 with TRBJ2-7, with D perhaps assigned TRBD1 or TRBD2 (5 bases each). V dropped 5 bases and J dropped 2 bases, with 10 bases sitting between them. This CDR3 is built from 13 residues. Germline V gives CDR1 SNHLY, CDR2 FYNNEI. Here the CDR3 reads CASSQGEAYEQYF. The CDR3 region has the DNA TGTGCCAGCAGTCAGGGAGAGGCCTACGAGCAGTACTTC.

The rearrangement uses TRBV7-6 and TRBJ2-1, with D possibly being TRBD1 (5 bases). V gave up 1 base and J gave up 6 bases, with 16 bases separating them. The CDR3 sequence is 16 residues long. The germline gives CDR1 SGHVS, CDR2 FNYEAQ. CDR3 DNA: TGTGCCAGCAGCTTAGGCTGGCAGGGTGAAAGCAATGAGCAGTTCTTC. It yields the protein CASSLGWQGESNEQFF.

This clonotype was counted between two and nine times. The chain has TRBV6-5 and TRBJ2-3; 8 bases match TRBD2. V lost 11 bases, J lost 0 bases, and 1 base stayed unmatched. The CDR3 loop spans 12 amino acids. Germline values: CDR1 MNHEY, CDR2 SVGAGI. CDR3 amino acids: CASSGSTDTQYF. The CDR3 DNA is TGTGCCTCTAGCGGGAGCACAGATACGCAGTATTTT.

Ten or more counts support this clonotype. The chain recombines TRBV6-1 with TRBJ1-6, with D hard to call. The CDR3 runs to 14 residues. Looked up from germline, CDR1 is MNHNS and CDR2 is SASEGT. Trimming cost V 3 bases and J 6 bases, with 9 bases left between them. CDR3: CASSDRWRNSPLHF. In nucleotides, the CDR3 is TGTGCCAGCAGTGATAGATGGCGTAATTCACCCCTCCACTTT.

There are a few counts of this clonotype. The V gene is TRBV24-1, the J gene TRBJ2-2; maybe TRBD2 (6 bases). V lost 3 bases and J 4 bases, leaving 8 bases between the germline ends. Germline V lookup: CDR1 KGHDR, CDR2 SFDVKD. The CDR3 length is 14 residues. CDR3 loop: CATSDPGLTGELFF. The CDR3 DNA sequence: TGTGCCACCAGTGATCCGGGACTCACCGGGGAGCTGTTTTTT.

V usage is TRBV7-2 and J usage is TRBJ2-3; D may be TRBD2 (9 bases). The CDR3 runs 18 residues. Germline CDR1 is SGHTA and CDR2 is FQGNSA. Trimming took 7 bases from V and 6 from J, leaving 29 bases between them. CDR3 nucleotide sequence: TGTGCCAGCACCCTAGCGGGGCAGGGGGCTTTTTTAGTTGATACGCAGTATTTT. Translating gives CASTLAGQGAFLVDTQYF.

This clonotype was observed a single time. The gene calls are TRBV9 and TRBJ1-1; D gene uncertain. CDR3 length equals 13 residues. Trimming left V 0 bases short and J 4 bases short, with 7 bases between. Germline loops: CDR1 SGDLS, CDR2 YYNGEE. CDR3 nucleotides: TGTGCCAGCAGCGTAGAAGTGGGCACTGAAGCTTTCTTT. Its protein product is CASSVEVGTEAFF.

V and J are TRBV6-2 or TRBV6-3 and TRBJ1-2; 7 bases line up with TRBD1. CDR1 is MNHEY and CDR2 is SVGEGT in the germline V gene. The length of the CDR3 is 13 residues. V was pared by 4 bases and J by 4 bases, with 3 bases of the junction left unmatched. The CDR3 sequence: CASSFGQVYGYTF. CDR3 DNA: TGTGCCAGCAGTTTCGGACAGGTCTATGGCTACACCTTC.

The rearrangement uses TRBV4-1 and TRBJ2-1, with unresolved D. CDR3 length: 15 amino acids. V lost 0 bases to trimming and J lost 2 bases, with 8 bases between them. Germline V gene lookup returns CDR1 MGHRA and CDR2 YSYEKL. In DNA, the CDR3 is TGCGCCAGCAGCCAAGAGGCTAGTCCCTACAATGAGCAGTTCTTC. It translates to CASSQEASPYNEQFF.

Note on this clonotype: One end of the junction varies from germline; a read error may be responsible. The chain carries TRBV12-5 and TRBJ1-1; maybe TRBD1 (5 bases). The V gene's germline CDR1 is LGHNT and CDR2 FRNRAP. This CDR3 has 14 amino acids. The DNA for the CDR3 is TGTGCTAGTGGTTCGACAGACAGCGACACCGAAGCTTTCTTT. Translating gives CASGSTDSDTEAFF. Full variable domain (missing parts from reference TRBV12-5 and TRBJ1-1): DARVTQTPRHKVTEMGQEVTMRCQPILGHNTVFWYRQTMMQGLELLAYFRNRAPLDDSGMPKDRFSAEMPDATLATLKIQPSEPRDSAVYFCASGSTDSDTEAFFGQGTRLTVV.

This clonotype has just a few counts. V is TRBV12-5 and J is TRBJ2-2; D perhaps matches TRBD2 (5 bases). The CDR3 contains 14 residues. Trimming shortened V by 6 bases and J by 7 bases, and 15 bases separated the two germline ends. Germline V gives CDR1 LGHNT, CDR2 FRNRAP. The CDR3 coding sequence is TGTGCTAGTGGGGACGGGGTCCCGGGCGGGGAGCTGTTTTTT. It specifies CASGDGVPGGELFF.

The chain recombines TRBV5-1 with TRBJ1-1; no reliable D call. The V gene's germline CDR1 is SGHRS and CDR2 YFSETQ. The length of the CDR3 is 14 residues. V lost 0 bases and J lost 0, with 6 bases in between. The CDR3 DNA is TGCGCCAGCAGCTTGGCTCCTATGAACACTGAAGCTTTCTTT. Translation gives CASSLAPMNTEAFF.

This clonotype came up a few times. V usage is TRBV27 and J usage is TRBJ2-2, with D possibly being TRBD1 or TRBD2 (5 bases each). The V and J ends lost 1 base and 6 bases respectively, with 9 bases between them. CDR1 MNHEY and CDR2 SMNVEV come from the germline V gene (reference sequence). The CDR3 runs 14 residues. CDR3: CASSLWGSPGELFF. The CDR3 DNA is TGTGCCAGCAGTTTATGGGGGTCCCCCGGGGAGCTGTTTTTT.

This clonotype was observed many times. V is TRBV6-1 and J is TRBJ2-4, with 8 bases fitting TRBD2. This CDR3 contains 13 residues. The junction had 0 bases not matched to a gene; V was cut back by 3 bases and J by 5 bases. In germline, CDR1 is MNHNS, CDR2 SASEGT. CDR3 in amino acids: CASSERGENIQYF. DNA for the CDR3: TGTGCCAGCAGTGAGCGGGGGGAAAACATTCAGTACTTC.

The chain recombines TRBV12-3 or TRBV12-4 with TRBJ2-7; 10 bases match TRBD1. The trim removed 1 base at V and 3 bases at J, leaving 15 bases unmatched. The CDR3 loop spans 19 amino acids. The CDR3 is CASSLEGTGVLSSVYEQYF. DNA of the CDR3: TGTGCCAGCAGTTTAGAGGGGACAGGGGTTCTCTCCTCCGTCTACGAGCAGTACTTC.

This clonotype was seen more than once but under ten times. The chain combines TRBV28 with TRBJ2-7; no definite D call. Trimming removed 4 bases from V and 2 bases from J, with 12 bases in between. In germline, CDR1 is MDHEN, CDR2 SYDVKM. CDR3 size: 14 residues. CDR3 residues: CASSSIADPYEQYF. In nucleotides, the CDR3 is TGTGCCAGCAGTTCCATAGCTGACCCCTACGAGCAGTACTTC.

A few counts support this clonotype. The CDR3: CASSLPGTSRDNEQFF. The CDR3 coding sequence is TGTGCCAGCAGCCTTCCCGGGACTAGCCGCGACAATGAGCAGTTCTTC. The rearrangement links TRBV7-2 to TRBJ2-1; 9 bases agree with TRBD2. Per the germline V gene, CDR1 is SGHTA and CDR2 is FQGNSA. The CDR3 is 16 residues long. The V and J ends lost 5 bases and 5 bases, in that order; junction bases with no gene match: 10.

This clonotype was detected many times. This sequence joins TRBV19 and TRBJ1-2; maybe TRBD1 (6 bases). The CDR3 covers 16 residues. The V end lost 0 bases, the J end lost 2 bases, and 13 bases lay between the germline ends. The V gene's germline CDR1 is LNHDA and CDR2 SQIVND (reference sequence). The CDR3 nucleotides read TGTGCCAGTAGTATAGATCACAGGGCCGCGAACTATGGCTACACCTTC. It translates to CASSIDHRAANYGYTF. Based on the CDR3 plus reference TRBV19 and TRBJ1-2, the full variable domain is DGGITQSPKYLFRKEGQNVTLSCEQNLNHDAMYWYRQDPGQGLRLIYYSQIVNDFQKGDIAEGYSVSREKKESFPLTVTSAQKNPTAFYLCASSIDHRAANYGYTFGSGTRLTVV.

This chain uses TRBV7-9 with TRBJ1-4, with D perhaps TRBD1 (5 bases). The CDR3 runs 15 residues. The V gene lost 3 bases and the J gene lost 3 bases, with 11 bases spanning the gap. Germline V lookup: CDR1 SEHNR, CDR2 FQNEAQ (reference sequence). The CDR3 region is CASSLGPGANEKLFF. Here the CDR3 DNA reads TGTGCCAGCAGCTTGGGCCCGGGGGCTAATGAAAAACTGTTTTTT.

The chain employs TRBV13 and TRBJ1-1; no reliable D call. Germline lookup yields CDR1 PRHDT and CDR2 FYEKMQ (reference sequence). The CDR3 is 14 residues long. Trimming pared 3 bases from V and 3 bases from J, leaving 11 bases between. CDR3 sequence reads: CASSLAPEDTEAFF. Written as DNA, the CDR3 is TGTGCCAGCAGCTTGGCACCGGAGGACACTGAAGCTTTCTTT.